The present entry profiles one TCR beta chain with its context. Its antigen target is currently unknown. Per-nucleotide qualities are absent, and no much larger clonotype sits a single base away. The data belong to a study of blood T cell repertoires in COVID-19 (dated by TCRdb to about 2020). Study-level background: Samples covering the acute and convalescent phases of COVID-19 were provided by collaborators in the United States, Italy and Spain. The material from the prospective study consisted of cDNA or gDNA derived from T cells, B-cell-depleted T cells, or PBMCs. Subjects who had been exposed to COVID-19, were actively infected with it, or had recovered from it provided the deeply sampled blood TCRbeta repertoires that made up the dataset. The repertoires were released in a freely available public database meant as a resource for research on the immune response to SARS-CoV-2. Samples were obtained from the ongoing ImmuneRACE study (first 160 participants) and from approximately 1,200 subjects provided by 6 global collaborators. Nearly every sample came with metadata listing a de-identified subject ID, COVID-19 status, age in years and sex. HLA class I and class II types, where available, came from metadata supplied by the sample provider rather than from assay-based typing.

The immunoSEQ Assay, a bias-controlled multiplex PCR, was used to amplify TCRbeta CDR3 regions from genomic DNA. Regarding the original processing steps: Nucleated cell counts per sample were estimated from amplification of reference gene primers within the assay. To quantify the absolute abundance of each unique TCRbeta CDR3 rearrangement, sequence reads were collapsed and filtered. For each sample, productive Simpson clonality was calculated by taking the square root of Simpson's diversity index across productive rearrangements. Imported from immuneACCESS, the table was reduced by TCRdb to in-frame sequences with V and J called. These copies leave out some clones; in studies compared against another copy, an unresolved V gene accounts for under half, and the cause of the remainder is not known. That table furnishes V, J and clone size, whereas the DNA furnished D and trimming. This sample comprises some 87,000 clones, around 87% of them detected only once. The ten most abundant clones make up about a sixth of the sample.

Collaborating institutions collected whole blood in K2EDTA tubes following their own protocols. For TCRbeta analysis, collaborator samples were shipped as frozen whole blood, as isolated PBMCs, or as DNA extracted from either sample type. The research as a whole found: The quantity of clinical and demographic metadata differed by source and by participant and was supplied without curation.

Trimming costs V 2 bases and J 8 bases, and their ends lie 14 bases apart. From a lookup of the germline V gene (reference sequence), CDR1 and CDR2 are LNHDA and SQIVND. There are 14 amino acids in the CDR3, from cysteine to phenylalanine inclusive. Just CDR3 DNA is preserved here, 42 bases in frame from base 1. The sequenced sample consisted of peripheral blood. This sequence uses TRBV19 and TRBJ2-3; TRBD2 is a weak D gene call, 6 bases matching. The receptor was isolated from a human donor in a cohort sampled during active COVID-19. The CDR3 region: CASSILPKEGTQYF. The sequenced DNA is TGTGCCAGTAGTATACTCCCCAAGGAGGGTACGCAGTATTTT.